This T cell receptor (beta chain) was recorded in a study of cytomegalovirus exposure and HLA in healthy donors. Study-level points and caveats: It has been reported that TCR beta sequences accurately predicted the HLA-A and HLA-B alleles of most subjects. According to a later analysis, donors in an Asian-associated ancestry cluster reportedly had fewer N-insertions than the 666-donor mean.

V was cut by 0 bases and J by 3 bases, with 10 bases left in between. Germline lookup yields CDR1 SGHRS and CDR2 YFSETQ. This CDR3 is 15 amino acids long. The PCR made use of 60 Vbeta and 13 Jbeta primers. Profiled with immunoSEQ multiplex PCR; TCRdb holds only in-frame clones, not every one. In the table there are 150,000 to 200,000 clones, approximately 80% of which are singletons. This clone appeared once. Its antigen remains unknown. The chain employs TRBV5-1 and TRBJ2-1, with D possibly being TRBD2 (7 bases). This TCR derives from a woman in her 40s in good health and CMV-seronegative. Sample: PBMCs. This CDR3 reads CASSLDGGHYNEQFF. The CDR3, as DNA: TGCGCCAGCAGCTTGGACGGGGGGCACTACAATGAGCAGTTCTTC.